This record covers a single T cell receptor (beta chain). This record belongs to a study of blood T cell repertoires in COVID-19. Study background: Spain, Italy and the United States supplied samples that represented acute and convalescent COVID-19. Sources were T cells, B-cell-depleted T cells, or PBMCs; the material itself was cDNA or gDNA.

In the study's own analysis: Quantification of nucleated cells was approximated via reference gene primer amplification. Method: immunoSEQ multiplex PCR; TCRdb's copy keeps in-frame clones and lacks some. D and trimming come from the DNA, and the V and J calls and clone size come from that table. Of around 130,000 clones detected, around 86% appear once; the ten largest clones hold around 18%. V shed 0 bases and J shed 3 bases, with 12 bases lying between them. This CDR3 spans 15 amino acids. Germline-derived CDR1 and CDR2 are GTSNPN and SVGIG (reference sequence). This chain links TRBV30 with TRBJ1-5; TRBD1 might be the D (6 bases). The sequenced sample consisted of peripheral blood. The source of this sequence is a woman aged 50 to 60 who had recovered from COVID-19. The CDR3 region has the DNA TGTGCCTGGAGTGTAAGGGGGGGGCTCAATCAGCCCCAGCATTTT. Its translation is CAWSVRGGLNQPQHF.